Presented here are 2 T cell receptor beta chains from one specimen sequenced in a study of T cells in Graves' hyperthyroidism and ophthalmopathy. RNA transcripts were the template for amplifying TCR beta CDR3 regions. The HTBI primer set drove a first-round RT-PCR of the TCR CDR3. MiXCR was run by TCRdb on the multiplex PCR reads, yielding one entry per CDR3 protein. The sample has some 510,000 distinct CDR3 sequences; more than 20% are singletons. The sequenced material came from blood. These TCRs come from a man aged 18 to 30 with Graves' hyperthyroidism.

This clonotype occurred many times. The V call is TRBV10-3, the J call TRBJ1-1, with D unclear. The germline V gene encodes CDR1 ENHRY and CDR2 SYGVKD. The CDR3 consists of 12 residues. The germline V and J ends were trimmed by 0 bases and 7 bases, with 6 bases remaining between them. CDR3 bases: TGTGCCATCAGTGAGTCACCCCTTGAAGCTTTCTTT. This codes for CAISESPLEAFF.

This clonotype has a handful of counts. The gene calls are TRBV6-5 and TRBJ2-5, with 8 nucleotides matching TRBD1. V was clipped by 3 bases and J by 7 bases; unmatched bases: 7. This CDR3 region has 14 residues. Germline CDR1 reads MNHEY; CDR2 reads SVGAGI. For the CDR3, the DNA is TGTGCCAGCAGTTATATGTCACAGGGGGGGACCCAGTACTTC. It encodes CASSYMSQGGTQYF.